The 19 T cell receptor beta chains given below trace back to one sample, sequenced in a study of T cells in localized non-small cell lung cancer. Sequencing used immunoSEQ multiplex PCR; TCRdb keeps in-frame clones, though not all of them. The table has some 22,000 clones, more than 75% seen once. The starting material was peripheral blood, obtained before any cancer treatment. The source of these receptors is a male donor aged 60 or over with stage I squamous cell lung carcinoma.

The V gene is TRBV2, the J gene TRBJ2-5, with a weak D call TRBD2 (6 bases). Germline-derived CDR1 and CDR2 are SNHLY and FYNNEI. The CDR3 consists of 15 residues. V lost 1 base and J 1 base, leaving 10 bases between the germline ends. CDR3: CASSEEEGPQETQYF. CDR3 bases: TGTGCCAGCAGTGAAGAGGAGGGGCCCCAAGAGACCCAGTACTTC.

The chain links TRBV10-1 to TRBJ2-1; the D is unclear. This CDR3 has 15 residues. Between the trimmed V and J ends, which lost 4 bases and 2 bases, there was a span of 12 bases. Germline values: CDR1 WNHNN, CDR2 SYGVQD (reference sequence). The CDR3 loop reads CASSASLGTYNEQFF. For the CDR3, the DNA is TGCGCCAGCAGTGCCTCACTGGGCACCTACAATGAGCAGTTCTTC.

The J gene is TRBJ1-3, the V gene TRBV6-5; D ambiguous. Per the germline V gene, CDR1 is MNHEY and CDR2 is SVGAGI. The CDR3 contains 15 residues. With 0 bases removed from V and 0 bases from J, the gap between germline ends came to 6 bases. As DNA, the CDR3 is TGTGCCAGCAGTTACTCCCACAGCTCTGGAAACACCATATATTTT. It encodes CASSYSHSSGNTIYF.

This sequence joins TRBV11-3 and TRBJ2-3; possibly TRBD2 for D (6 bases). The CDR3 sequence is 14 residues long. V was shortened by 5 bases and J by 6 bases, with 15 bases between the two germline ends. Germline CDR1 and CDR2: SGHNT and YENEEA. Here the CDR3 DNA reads TGTGCCAGCAGCCCCGGACTATCGTCCGATACGCAGTATTTT. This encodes CASSPGLSSDTQYF.

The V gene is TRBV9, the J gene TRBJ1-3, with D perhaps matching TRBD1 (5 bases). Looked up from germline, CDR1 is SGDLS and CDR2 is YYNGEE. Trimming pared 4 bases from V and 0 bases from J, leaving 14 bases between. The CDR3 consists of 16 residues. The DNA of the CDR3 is TGTGCCAGCAGCAGAACAGGAAACCCCTCTGGAAACACCATATATTTT. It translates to CASSRTGNPSGNTIYF.

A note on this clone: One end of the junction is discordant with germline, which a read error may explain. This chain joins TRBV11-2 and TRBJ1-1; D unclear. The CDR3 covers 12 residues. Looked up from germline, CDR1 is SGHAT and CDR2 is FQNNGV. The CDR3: CASSLGLTEAFF. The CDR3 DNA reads TGTGCCAGCAGCTTAGGTTTAACTGAGGCTTTCTTT.

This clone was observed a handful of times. The chain's CDR3 is CASSSSSGNTEAFF. The CDR3 region has the DNA TGTGCCAGCAGCTCATCGAGCGGGAACACTGAAGCTTTCTTT. The rearrangement uses TRBV13 and TRBJ1-1; D unclear. Germline CDR1 reads PRHDT; CDR2 reads FYEKMQ (reference sequence). Between the trimmed V and J ends, which lost 4 bases and 1 base, there was a span of 10 bases. The CDR3 is 14 amino acids.

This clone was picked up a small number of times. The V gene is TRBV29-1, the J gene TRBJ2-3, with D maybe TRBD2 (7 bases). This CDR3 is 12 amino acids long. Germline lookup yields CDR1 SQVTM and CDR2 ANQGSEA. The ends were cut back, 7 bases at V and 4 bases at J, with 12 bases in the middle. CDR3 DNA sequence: TGCAGCGGGTTCGGGGGGCCAGATACGCAGTATTTT. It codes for CSGFGGPDTQYF.

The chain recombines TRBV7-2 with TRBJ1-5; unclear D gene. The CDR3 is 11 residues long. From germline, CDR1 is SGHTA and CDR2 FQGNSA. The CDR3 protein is CARVMDQPQHF. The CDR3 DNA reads TGTGCGAGAGTTATGGATCAGCCCCAGCATTTT.

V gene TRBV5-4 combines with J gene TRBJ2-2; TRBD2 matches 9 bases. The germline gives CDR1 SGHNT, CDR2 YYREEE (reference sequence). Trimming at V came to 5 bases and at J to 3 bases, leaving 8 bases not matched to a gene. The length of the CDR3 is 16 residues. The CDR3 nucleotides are TGTGCCAGCAGGGGACCGACTAGCGGAGACACCGGGGAGCTGTTTTTT. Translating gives CASRGPTSGDTGELFF.

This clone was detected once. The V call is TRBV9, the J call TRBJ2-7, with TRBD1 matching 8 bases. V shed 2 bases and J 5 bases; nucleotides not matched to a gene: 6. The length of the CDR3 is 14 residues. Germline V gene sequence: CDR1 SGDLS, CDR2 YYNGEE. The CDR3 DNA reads TGTGCCAGCAGCGTGACAGGGGAGAAGAACGAGCAGTACTTC. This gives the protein CASSVTGEKNEQYF.

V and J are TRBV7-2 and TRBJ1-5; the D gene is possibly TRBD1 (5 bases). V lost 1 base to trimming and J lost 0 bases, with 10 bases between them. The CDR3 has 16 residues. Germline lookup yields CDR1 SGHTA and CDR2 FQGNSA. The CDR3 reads CASSLEAGVSNQPQHF. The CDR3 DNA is TGTGCCAGCAGCTTAGAGGCGGGGGTTAGCAATCAGCCCCAGCATTTT.

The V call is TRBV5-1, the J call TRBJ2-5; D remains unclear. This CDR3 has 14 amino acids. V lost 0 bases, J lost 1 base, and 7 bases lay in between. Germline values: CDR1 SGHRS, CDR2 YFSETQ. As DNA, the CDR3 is TGCGCCAGCAGCTTGGCCCTAACCCAAGAGACCCAGTACTTC. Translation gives CASSLALTQETQYF.

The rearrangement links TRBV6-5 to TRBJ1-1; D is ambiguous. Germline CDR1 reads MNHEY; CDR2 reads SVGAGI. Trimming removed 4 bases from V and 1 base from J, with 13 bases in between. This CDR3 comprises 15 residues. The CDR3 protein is CASSSVSDWNTEAFF. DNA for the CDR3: TGTGCCAGCAGTTCCGTCTCAGATTGGAACACTGAAGCTTTCTTT.

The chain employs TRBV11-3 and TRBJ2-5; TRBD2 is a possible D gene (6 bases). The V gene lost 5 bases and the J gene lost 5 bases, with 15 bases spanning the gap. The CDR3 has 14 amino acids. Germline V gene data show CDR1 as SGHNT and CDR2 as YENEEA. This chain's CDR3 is CASSAGLSAETQYF. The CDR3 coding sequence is TGTGCCAGCAGCGCGGGACTTTCGGCGGAGACCCAGTACTTC.

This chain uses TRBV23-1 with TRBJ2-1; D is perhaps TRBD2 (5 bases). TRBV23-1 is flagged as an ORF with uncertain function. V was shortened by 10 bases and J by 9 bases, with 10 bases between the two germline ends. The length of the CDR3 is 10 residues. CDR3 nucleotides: TGCGCCACCACCGAGGGTGAGCAGTTCTTC. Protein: CATTEGEQFF.

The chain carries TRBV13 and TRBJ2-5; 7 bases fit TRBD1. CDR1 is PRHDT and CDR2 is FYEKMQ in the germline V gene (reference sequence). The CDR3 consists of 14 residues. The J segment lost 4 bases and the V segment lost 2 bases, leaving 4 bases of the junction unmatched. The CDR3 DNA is TGTGCCAGCAGCTTAAGGGGGCGCGGAGAGACCCAGTACTTC. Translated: CASSLRGRGETQYF.

CDR3 bases: TGTGCCAGCAGCCCAAGACAGGGGGCGACAGATACGCAGTATTTT. It translates to CASSPRQGATDTQYF. The rearrangement links TRBV7-9 to TRBJ2-3; 10 bases map to TRBD1. The CDR3 runs 15 residues. Trimming at V came to 5 bases and at J to 3 bases, leaving 5 bases not matched to a gene. Germline V CDR1 and CDR2: SEHNR, FQNEAQ (reference sequence).

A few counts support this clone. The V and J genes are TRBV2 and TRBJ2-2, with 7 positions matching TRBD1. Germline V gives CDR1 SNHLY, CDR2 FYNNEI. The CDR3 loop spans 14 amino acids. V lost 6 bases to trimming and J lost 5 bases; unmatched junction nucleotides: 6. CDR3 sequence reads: CASRTGVFTGELFF. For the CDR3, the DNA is TGTGCCAGCAGAACAGGGGTTTTTACCGGGGAGCTGTTTTTT. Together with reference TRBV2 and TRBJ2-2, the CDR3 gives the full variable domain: EPEVTQTPSHQVTQMGQEVILRCVPISNHLYFYWYRQILGQKVEFLVSFYNNEISEKSEIFDDQFSVERPDGSNFTLKIRSTKLEDSAMYFCASRTGVFTGELFFGEGSRLTVL.